This T cell receptor beta chain was recorded in a study of OX40 agonist ivuxolimab in advanced cancers. As for the study more broadly: The costimulatory receptor OX40 (CD134) was targeted by ivuxolimab, a fully human IgG2 agonistic monoclonal antibody. Prior anti-PD-1, anti-PD-L1 or anti-CTLA-4 therapy was permitted, and checkpoint inhibitors had been received by about 36% of dose-escalation patients. In the dose-escalation cohort, 82.7% of patients were male, and the mean age was approximately 60 years, with a range of roughly 23 to 85. The point of sequencing TCRbeta in the periphery was to test whether ivuxolimab changed TCR sequence diversity and drove clonal T-cell expansion. The paper describes the monotherapy dose-escalation part (N of about 52 patients) of the phase I trial of ivuxolimab. Among the approximately 50 dose-escalation patients, roughly 20 had hepatocellular carcinoma, approximately 15 melanoma, 9 renal cell carcinoma and 9 head and neck cancer. Intravenous ivuxolimab was administered to patients every 2 weeks at six dose levels: 0.01, 0.1, 0.3, 1.5, 3 and 10 mg/kg. Partial responses were achieved by three dose-escalation patients, of whom one had hepatocellular carcinoma and two had cutaneous melanoma. The research as a whole found: The antigen specificity of the peripheral T cells that underwent clonal expansion was not determined. After ivuxolimab, expanded clones were on average more numerous among CD8+ T cells than among CD4+ T cells. Low levels of normalized T-cell clonal expansion were also seen in some patients who did not respond. In the 0.1-3.0 mg/kg groups, partial responders were among the patients with the lowest normalized peripheral clonal expansion, particularly in CD8+ T cells. At doses of 0.1 to 3.0 mg/kg, clonal expansion of both CD4+ and CD8+ blood T cells was observed from baseline to week 6.

Cut back by 2 bases and 0 bases, the V and J ends lie 2 bases apart. Reading the germline V gene gives CDR1 ENHRY and CDR2 SYGVKD. The CDR3 numbers 13 residues from cysteine through phenylalanine. This entry keeps only the CDR3 DNA: 39 bases, framed from base 1. Genomic DNA was extracted from sorted cells for sequencing of the TCRbeta CDR3 region. The immunoSEQ Assay was used to sequence the TCRbeta CDR3 regions. The table comes from immuneACCESS by way of TCRdb, which keeps in-frame sequences with V and J called. Part of the clones is missing from these tables; in studies checked, under half for an unresolved V gene and the rest for unknown reasons. The sample records about 62,000 clones, roughly 86% of which are singletons. Of the sample, roughly 5% is held by the ten largest clones. A word on this clone: What this receptor recognizes is not known. No clone much larger than this one lies a single base away; base qualities are absent.

The trial excluded patients who had a history of autoimmune disease or were on systemic immunosuppression. Peripheral blood for TCR sequencing was collected from all dose cohorts at baseline, on cycle 4 day 1, and on cycle 7 day 1. Samples were obtained from an open-label, multicenter, first-in-human phase I dose-escalation trial of ivuxolimab. Adults with locally advanced or metastatic head and neck squamous cell, hepatocellular, melanoma or renal cell carcinoma were enrolled in the trial. CD4+ and CD8+ T cells were sorted separately from peripheral blood before TCR sequencing. Sequences were derived from CD4+ or CD8+ T cells sorted from blood, sampled in a trial of the OX40 agonist ivuxolimab. The chain is encoded by TRBV10-3 joined to TRBJ2-1, with no reliable assignment of the D segment. This receptor was taken from an adult with an advanced solid tumor such as melanoma, head and neck, liver or kidney cancer. The base sequence is TGTGCCATCAGTGAGGGCTCCTACAATGAGCAGTTCTTC. Its coded protein is CAISEGSYNEQFF.